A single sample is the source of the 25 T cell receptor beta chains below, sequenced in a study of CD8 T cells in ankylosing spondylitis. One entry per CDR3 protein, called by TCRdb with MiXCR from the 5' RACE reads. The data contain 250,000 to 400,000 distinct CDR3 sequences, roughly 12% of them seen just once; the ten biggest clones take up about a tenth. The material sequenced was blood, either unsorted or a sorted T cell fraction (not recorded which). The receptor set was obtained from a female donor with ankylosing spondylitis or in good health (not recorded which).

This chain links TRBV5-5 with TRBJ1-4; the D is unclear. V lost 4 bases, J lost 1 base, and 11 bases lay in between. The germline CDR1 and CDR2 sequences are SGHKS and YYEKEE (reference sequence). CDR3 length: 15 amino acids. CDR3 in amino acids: CASSRVGRTNEKLFF. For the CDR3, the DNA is TGTGCCAGCAGCCGGGTAGGGCGAACTAATGAAAAACTGTTTTTT.

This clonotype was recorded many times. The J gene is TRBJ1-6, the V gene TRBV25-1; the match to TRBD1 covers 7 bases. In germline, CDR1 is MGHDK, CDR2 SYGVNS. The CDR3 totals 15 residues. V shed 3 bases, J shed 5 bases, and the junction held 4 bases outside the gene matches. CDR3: CASSDRDSNNSPLHF. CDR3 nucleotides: TGTGCCAGCAGTGATAGGGACAGCAATAATTCACCCCTCCACTTT.

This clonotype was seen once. CDR3 DNA sequence: TGTGCCAGCAGAGCTCCGGGACACCCCTATGGCTACACCTTC. Translating it yields CASRAPGHPYGYTF. The rearrangement joins TRBV6-2 or TRBV6-3 to TRBJ1-2; D perhaps matches TRBD1 (6 bases). Germline V CDR1 and CDR2: MNHEY, SVGEGT. This CDR3 is built from 14 residues. V lost 6 bases and J lost 4, with 15 bases in between.

The CDR3 coding sequence is TGCGCCAGCAGCCAATCCCCCTCCGCGGGAGTTGCGCGTGAGCAGTTCTTC. Its translation: CASSQSPSAGVAREQFF. The gene calls are TRBV4-3 and TRBJ2-1, with 7 bases identical to TRBD2. The CDR3 length is 17 residues. J lost 9 bases, V lost 2 bases, and 16 bases had no gene match. In germline, CDR1 is LGHNA, CDR2 YSLEER.

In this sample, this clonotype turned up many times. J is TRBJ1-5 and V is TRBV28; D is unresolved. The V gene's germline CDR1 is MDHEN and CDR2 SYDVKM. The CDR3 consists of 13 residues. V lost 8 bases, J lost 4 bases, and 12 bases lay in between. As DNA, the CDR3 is TGTGCCAGCCACGAGGGAGGAAATCAGCCCCAGCATTTT. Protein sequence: CASHEGGNQPQHF.

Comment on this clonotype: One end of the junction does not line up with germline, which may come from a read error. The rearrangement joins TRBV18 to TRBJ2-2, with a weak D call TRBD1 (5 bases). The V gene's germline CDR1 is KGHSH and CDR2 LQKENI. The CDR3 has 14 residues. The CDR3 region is CAISPGMDTGELFF. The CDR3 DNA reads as TGTGCCATCTCACCAGGGATGGACACCGGGGAGCTGTTTTTT.

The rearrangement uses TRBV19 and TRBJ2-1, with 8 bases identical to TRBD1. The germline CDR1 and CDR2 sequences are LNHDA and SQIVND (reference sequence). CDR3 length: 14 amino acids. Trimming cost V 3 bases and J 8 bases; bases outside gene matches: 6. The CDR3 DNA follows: TGTGCCAGTAGTATGCAGGGGGCTAGGGATGAGCAGTTCTTC. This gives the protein CASSMQGARDEQFF.

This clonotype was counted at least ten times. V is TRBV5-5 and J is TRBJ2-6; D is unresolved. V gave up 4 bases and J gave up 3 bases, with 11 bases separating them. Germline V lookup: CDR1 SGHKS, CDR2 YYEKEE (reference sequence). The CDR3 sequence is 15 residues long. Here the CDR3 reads CASSPLLSGANVLTF. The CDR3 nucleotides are TGTGCCAGCAGCCCCCTCCTTAGTGGGGCCAACGTCCTGACTTTC. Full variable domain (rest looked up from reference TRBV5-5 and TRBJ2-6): DAGVTQSPTHLIKTRGQQVTLRCSPISGHKSVSWYQQVLGQGPQFIFQYYEKEERGRGNFPDRFSARQFPNYSSELNVNALLLGDSALYLCASSPLLSGANVLTFGAGSRLTVL.

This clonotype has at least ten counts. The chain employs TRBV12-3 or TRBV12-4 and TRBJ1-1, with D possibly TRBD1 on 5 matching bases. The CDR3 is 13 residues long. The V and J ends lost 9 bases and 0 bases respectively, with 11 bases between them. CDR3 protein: CASLRGLNTEAFF. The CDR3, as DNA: TGTGCCAGTCTAAGGGGTTTGAACACTGAAGCTTTCTTT.

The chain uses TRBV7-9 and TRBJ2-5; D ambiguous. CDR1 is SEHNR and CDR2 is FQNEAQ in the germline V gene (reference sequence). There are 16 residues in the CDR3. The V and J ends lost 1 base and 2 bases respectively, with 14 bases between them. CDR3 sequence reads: CASSLGTGPRQETQYF. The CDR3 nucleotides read TGTGCCAGCAGCTTAGGGACCGGACCCAGACAAGAGACCCAGTACTTC.

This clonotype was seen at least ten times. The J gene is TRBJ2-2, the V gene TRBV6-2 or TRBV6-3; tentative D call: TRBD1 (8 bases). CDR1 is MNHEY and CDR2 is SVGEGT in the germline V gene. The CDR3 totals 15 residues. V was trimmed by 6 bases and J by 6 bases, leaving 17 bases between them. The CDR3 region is CASSNRGGAPGELFF. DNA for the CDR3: TGTGCCAGCAGCAACAGGGGGGGGGCACCCGGGGAGCTGTTTTTT.

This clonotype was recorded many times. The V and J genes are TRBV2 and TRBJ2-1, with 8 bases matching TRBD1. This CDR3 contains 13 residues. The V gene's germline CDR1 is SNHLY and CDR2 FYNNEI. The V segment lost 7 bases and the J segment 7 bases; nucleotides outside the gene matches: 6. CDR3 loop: CASIRQGQNEQFF. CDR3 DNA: TGTGCCAGCATTAGACAGGGGCAGAATGAGCAGTTCTTC. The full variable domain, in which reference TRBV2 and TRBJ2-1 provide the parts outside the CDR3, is EPEVTQTPSHQVTQMGQEVILRCVPISNHLYFYWYRQILGQKVEFLVSFYNNEISEKSEIFDDQFSVERPDGSNFTLKIRSTKLEDSAMYFCASIRQGQNEQFFGPGTRLTVL.

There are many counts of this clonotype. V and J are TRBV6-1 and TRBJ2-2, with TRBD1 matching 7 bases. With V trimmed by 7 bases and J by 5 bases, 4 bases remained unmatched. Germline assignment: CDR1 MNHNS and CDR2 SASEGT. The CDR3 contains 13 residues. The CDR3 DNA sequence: TGTGCCAGCAATACAGGGGATACCGGGGAGCTGTTTTTT. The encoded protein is CASNTGDTGELFF.

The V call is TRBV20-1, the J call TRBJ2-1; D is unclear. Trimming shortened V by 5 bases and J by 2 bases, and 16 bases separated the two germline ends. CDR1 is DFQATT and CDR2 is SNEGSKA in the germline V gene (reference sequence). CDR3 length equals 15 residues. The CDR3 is CSAHHTGVTYNEQFF. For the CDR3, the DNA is TGCAGTGCTCACCATACCGGAGTCACCTACAATGAGCAGTTCTTC.

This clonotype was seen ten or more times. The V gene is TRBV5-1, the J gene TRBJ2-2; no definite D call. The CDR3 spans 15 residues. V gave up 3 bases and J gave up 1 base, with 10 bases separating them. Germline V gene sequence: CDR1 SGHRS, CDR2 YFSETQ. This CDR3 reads CASSYRTMNTGELFF. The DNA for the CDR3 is TGCGCCAGCAGCTACCGAACTATGAACACCGGGGAGCTGTTTTTT.

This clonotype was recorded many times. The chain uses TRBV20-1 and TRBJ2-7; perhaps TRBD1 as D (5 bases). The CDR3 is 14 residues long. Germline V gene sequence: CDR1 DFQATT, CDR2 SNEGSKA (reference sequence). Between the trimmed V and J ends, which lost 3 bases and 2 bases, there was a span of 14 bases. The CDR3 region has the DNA TGCAGTGCTAGGGAAGGGGTTCTTACCTACGAGCAGTACTTC. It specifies CSAREGVLTYEQYF.

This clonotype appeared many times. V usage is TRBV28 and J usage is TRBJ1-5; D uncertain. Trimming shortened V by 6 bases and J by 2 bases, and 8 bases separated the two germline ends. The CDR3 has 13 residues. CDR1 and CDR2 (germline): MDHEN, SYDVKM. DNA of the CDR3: TGTGCCAGCAGGTCCCAGGGCAATCAGCCCCAGCATTTT. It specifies CASRSQGNQPQHF. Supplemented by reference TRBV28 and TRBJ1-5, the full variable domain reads DVKVTQSSRYLVKRTGEKVFLECVQDMDHENMFWYRQDPGLGLRLIYFSYDVKMKEKGDIPEGYSVSREKKERFSLILESASTNQTSMYLCASRSQGNQPQHFGDGTRLSIL.

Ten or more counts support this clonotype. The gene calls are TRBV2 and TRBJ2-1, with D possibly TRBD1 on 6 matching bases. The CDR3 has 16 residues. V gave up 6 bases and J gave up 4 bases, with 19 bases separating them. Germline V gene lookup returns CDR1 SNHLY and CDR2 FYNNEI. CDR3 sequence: CASRPRSGDIYNEQFF. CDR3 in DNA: TGTGCCAGCAGGCCGCGGTCAGGGGACATATACAATGAGCAGTTCTTC.

The CDR3 loop is CSASPLAGGPSTDTQYF. Written as DNA, the CDR3 is TGCAGTGCTAGCCCCCTAGCGGGGGGACCTAGCACAGATACGCAGTATTTT. This rearrangement joins TRBV20-1 to TRBJ2-3; 11 bases are shared with TRBD2. Germline assignment: CDR1 DFQATT and CDR2 SNEGSKA (reference sequence). There are 17 residues in the CDR3. V lost 3 bases to trimming and J lost 0 bases; unmatched junction nucleotides: 8.

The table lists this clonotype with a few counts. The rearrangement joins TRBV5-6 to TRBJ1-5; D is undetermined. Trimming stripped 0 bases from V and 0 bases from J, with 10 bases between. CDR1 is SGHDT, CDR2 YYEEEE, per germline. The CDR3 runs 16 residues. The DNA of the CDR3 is TGTGCCAGCAGCTTGGGGCGGAGTGATAGCAATCAGCCCCAGCATTTT. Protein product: CASSLGRSDSNQPQHF.

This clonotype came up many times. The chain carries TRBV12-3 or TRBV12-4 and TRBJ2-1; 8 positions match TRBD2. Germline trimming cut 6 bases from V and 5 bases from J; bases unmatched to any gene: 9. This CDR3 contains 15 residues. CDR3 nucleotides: TGTGCCAGCAGCGTGGGAGCGGGAGTAAACAATGAGCAGTTCTTC. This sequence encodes CASSVGAGVNNEQFF.

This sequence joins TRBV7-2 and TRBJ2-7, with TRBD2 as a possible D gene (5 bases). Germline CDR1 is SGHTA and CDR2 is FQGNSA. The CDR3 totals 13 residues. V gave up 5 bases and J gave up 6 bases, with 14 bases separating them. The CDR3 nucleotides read TGTGCCAGCAGCGCCAGACTCGCGGGCGAGCAGTACTTC. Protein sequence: CASSARLAGEQYF.

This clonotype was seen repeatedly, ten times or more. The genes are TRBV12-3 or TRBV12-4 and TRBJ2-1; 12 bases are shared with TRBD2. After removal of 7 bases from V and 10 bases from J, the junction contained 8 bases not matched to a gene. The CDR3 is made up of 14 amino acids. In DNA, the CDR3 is TGTGCCAGCATTACTAGCGGGGGGTCCCGAGAGCAGTTCTTC. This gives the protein CASITSGGSREQFF.

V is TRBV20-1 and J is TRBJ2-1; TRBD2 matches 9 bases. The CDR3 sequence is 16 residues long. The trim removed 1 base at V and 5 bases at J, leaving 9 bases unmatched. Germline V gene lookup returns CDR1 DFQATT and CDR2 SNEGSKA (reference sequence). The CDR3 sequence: CSARGPIAGVNNEQFF. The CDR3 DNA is TGCAGTGCTAGAGGCCCAATAGCGGGAGTTAACAATGAGCAGTTCTTC.

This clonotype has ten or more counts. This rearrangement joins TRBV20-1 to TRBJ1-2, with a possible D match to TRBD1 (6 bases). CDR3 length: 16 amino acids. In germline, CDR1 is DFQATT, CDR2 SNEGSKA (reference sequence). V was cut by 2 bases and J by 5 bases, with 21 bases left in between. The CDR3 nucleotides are TGCAGTGCTAGACCCTCCACCCTGGACAGAGCGTATGGCTACACCTTC. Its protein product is CSARPSTLDRAYGYTF.